The 9 T cell receptor beta chains below all came from one sample that was sequenced in a study of shared clonotypes between healthy human individuals. Data came from immunoSEQ multiplex PCR; TCRdb stores just in-frame clones and leaves some out. Among about 2.4 million clones listed, 93% were seen once. Sequencing was done on a sample of naive CD4+ T cells from PBMCs. Described subset: CD45RA+ positively selected. Receptors were obtained from a man aged 18 to 29 in good health. Some clones in this sample may be carry-over from other donors' samples.

The rearrangement links TRBV18 to TRBJ2-7; D is possibly TRBD2 (6 bases). Germline CDR1 reads KGHSH; CDR2 reads LQKENI. This CDR3 has 15 amino acids. V shed 1 base and J shed 3 bases, with 13 bases lying between them. For the CDR3, the DNA is TGTGCCAGCTCACCACAGGAGGGCCCTGTCTACGAGCAGTACTTC. Its protein is CASSPQEGPVYEQYF. The variable domain in full, completed from reference TRBV18 and TRBJ2-7, reads NAGVMQNPRHLVRRRGQEARLRCSPMKGHSHVYWYRQLPEEGLKFMVYLQKENIIDESGMPKERFSAEFPKEGPSILRIQQVVRGDSAAYFCASSPQEGPVYEQYFGPGTRLTVT.

The rearrangement links TRBV6-1 to TRBJ2-3, with 7 bases matching TRBD2. Germline CDR1 reads MNHNS; CDR2 reads SASEGT. The CDR3 consists of 18 residues. The junction had 13 bases not matched to a gene; V was cut back by 0 bases and J by 4 bases. The CDR3 region has the DNA TGTGCCAGCAGTGAAGCGCCCTTTGTACTAGCGTCCCCAGATACGCAGTATTTT. Its protein product is CASSEAPFVLASPDTQYF.

The chain couples TRBV5-4 to TRBJ2-2; TRBD2 matches 8 bases. Germline-derived CDR1 and CDR2 are SGHNT and YYREEE (reference sequence). The CDR3 runs 16 residues. After removal of 3 bases from V and 5 bases from J, the junction contained 9 bases not matched to a gene. The CDR3 loop reads CASSWPGLESTGELFF. The DNA of the CDR3 is TGTGCCAGCAGCTGGCCGGGACTAGAGAGTACCGGGGAGCTGTTTTTT. The complete variable domain, with remaining parts taken from reference TRBV5-4 and TRBJ2-2, reads ETGVTQSPTHLIKTRGQQVTLRCSSQSGHNTVSWYQQALGQGPQFIFQYYREEENGRGNFPPRFSGLQFPNYSSELNVNALELDDSALYLCASSWPGLESTGELFFGEGSRLTVL.

V is TRBV19 and J is TRBJ1-6; D is unclear. The CDR3 has 13 amino acids. With 7 bases removed from V and 9 bases from J, the gap between germline ends came to 13 bases. From germline, CDR1 is LNHDA and CDR2 SQIVND (reference sequence). The CDR3 DNA sequence: TGTGCCAGTACCGGACCTCTCCTTTCACCCCTCCACTTT. It yields the protein CASTGPLLSPLHF.

The chain carries TRBV14 and TRBJ1-1, with 8 bases aligning to TRBD1. The germline gives CDR1 SGHDN, CDR2 FVKESK. CDR3 size: 14 residues. V shed 3 bases and J 4 bases; nucleotides not matched to a gene: 4. The CDR3 protein is CASSQRQGATEAFF. The CDR3 coding sequence is TGTGCCAGCAGCCAGCGCCAGGGGGCCACTGAAGCTTTCTTT.

This clone occurred once. This chain links TRBV27 with TRBJ2-1, with 9 bases lining up with TRBD1. The CDR3 spans 15 residues. CDR1 MNHEY and CDR2 SMNVEV come from the germline V gene (reference sequence). J lost 2 bases, V lost 6 bases, and 5 bases had no gene match. CDR3 amino acids: CASRITGGAYNEQFF. In DNA form, the CDR3 reads TGTGCCAGCAGAATTACAGGGGGCGCCTACAATGAGCAGTTCTTC.

V gene TRBV5-6 combines with J gene TRBJ2-1, with 10 bases matching TRBD1. CDR1 SGHDT and CDR2 YYEEEE come from the germline V gene. The CDR3 consists of 16 residues. V was pared by 1 base and J by 8 bases, with 9 bases of the junction left unmatched. CDR3 amino acids: CASSLRPRQGADEQFF. CDR3 nucleotide sequence: TGTGCCAGCAGCTTGAGGCCGCGACAGGGGGCCGATGAGCAGTTCTTC.

V gene TRBV29-1 combines with J gene TRBJ2-2; D gene unclear. This CDR3 is 14 amino acids long. V lost 5 bases, J lost 7 bases, and 17 bases lay in between. Germline CDR1 SQVTM, CDR2 ANQGSEA. In nucleotides, the CDR3 is TGCAGCGTTATCCTAGGCAGTCGAAGCGGGGAGCTGTTTTTT. Translated: CSVILGSRSGELFF.

The chain uses TRBV6-5 and TRBJ1-3; maybe TRBD1 (5 bases). The V and J ends lost 7 bases and 3 bases respectively, with 16 bases between them. Germline loops: CDR1 MNHEY, CDR2 SVGAGI. The CDR3 contains 15 residues. The CDR3 is CASIAASRGGNTIYF. DNA for the CDR3: TGTGCCAGCATAGCGGCCAGTAGGGGTGGAAACACCATATATTTT.